This entry features one T cell receptor (beta chain) sequence. This clone was seen a handful of times. This clone's antigen is unknown. No much larger clonotype is one base removed from it; base qualities were not supplied. The data are from a study of CD8+ T cells in alopecia areata (dated by TCRdb to 2016 to 2019). Regarding the research as a whole: The treated patients took part in an open-label pilot trial in which moderate-to-severe alopecia areata was treated with oral tofacitinib at 5 to 10 mg twice daily. TCRbeta CDR3 regions were amplified by immunoSEQ multiplex PCR with 35 Vbeta forward and 13 Jbeta reverse primers. The study used high-throughput TCRbeta sequencing to examine T cell clonal expansion in alopecia areata, in both the C3H/HeJ mouse model and human patients. In humans, TCRbeta sequencing was performed on scalp tissue and on sorted CD4+ and CD8+ peripheral blood T cells from healthy controls and from patients with patchy or totalis/universalis alopecia areata. Patients received tofacitinib for 6 to 18 months and were then followed off drug for 6 months to check for delayed response and recurrence. RNA was obtained with the PAXgene miRNA kit for fixed scalp, the miRNeasy kit for PBMCs, and the RNeasy kit for mouse skin. Clonality in the scalp was compared among normal scalp (n=4), patchy alopecia areata scalp (n=8), and alopecia totalis/universalis scalp (n=8). Patients on tofacitinib were biopsied at baseline and after 4 and 24 weeks of treatment, and several of the patients also had a later scalp biopsy.

Libraries were prepared through the immunoSEQ multiplex PCR assay. To provide template for TCR sequencing, every sample had RNA extracted and reverse transcribed into cDNA. First-strand cDNA was synthesized with SuperScript III using a 2:1 mix of oligo-dT and random hexamers. Amplification bias was assessed with a synthetic immune receptor repertoire, and residual bias was removed computationally. Under the source paper's analysis protocol: Raw reads were preprocessed to remove errors, and CDR3 was defined according to IMGT conventions as the region from the conserved cysteine to phenylalanine. Clonality was computed by normalizing Shannon entropy by log2 of the number of productive unique TCRs and subtracting the result from 1. CD4 or CD8 identity of scalp clones was inferred by cross-referencing scalp TCRbeta sequences with sorted blood CD4 and CD8 repertoires. TCRdb limited this immuneACCESS table to in-frame rearrangements with V and J called. A share of clones is missing; checked studies link under half to unresolved V genes, and the rest is unexplained. V and J calls and clone size are as listed in that table; D and trimming were resolved from the DNA. This sample gives roughly 150,000 clones in total; around three fifths of them show up just once. Clones ranked in the top ten supply roughly 6.7% of the sample.

Via the germline V gene (reference sequence), CDR1 is LNHDA and CDR2 SQIVND. V is shortened by 6 bases, J by 1 base, and the region joining them spans 12 bases. The CDR3 contains 14 residues, cysteine and phenylalanine counted. The only DNA kept is the CDR3, 42 bases in frame from the first base. The research as a whole found: Shared TCR sequences between patients were less evident than in mice, which may be partly attributable to HLA diversity in the patient population. Unlike mouse skin, where gammadelta T cells dominate, normal human skin contains resident alphabeta T cells that get sequenced too, which complicates analysis of the scalp TCR repertoire. Compared with normal scalp, lesional scalp, particularly in alopecia totalis/universalis, had higher clonality and more expanded CD8+ clones, which suggests antigenic drive.

The meaning of the sample's time point label: baseline before oral tofacitinib. Peripheral blood and lesional scalp punch biopsies were obtained from patients with alopecia areata. PBMCs were isolated by density centrifugation and stained for CD3, CD4 and CD8, after which CD4+ and CD8+ T cells were sorted on a FACSAria. The starting material was CD4+ T cells sorted from blood, obtained at week 0. The chain joins TRBV19 to TRBJ1-1, and the D gene may be TRBD1, 6 bases matching. This clonotype was obtained from a human donor with alopecia areata. The nucleotides are TGTGCCAGTAGGATCCTAGGGGGGAACACTGAAGCTTTCTTT. Translated, it gives CASRILGGNTEAFF.